This T cell receptor (beta chain) was sequenced during a study of lymphopenia after photon versus proton radiotherapy. General observations from the study: Only patients who died were analyzed for survival; proton advantage is unproven. Under photons, naive T cells and diversity fell while effector/memory populations rose. After the lymphocyte nadir, photon-treated repertoires showed oligoclonal expansion, especially of CD8+ Temra cells.

The CDR3 consists of 15 residues. V shed 6 bases and J 5 bases; nucleotides not matched to a gene: 7. Germline lookup yields CDR1 SGHTA and CDR2 FQGNSA. In its sample, this clone was seen a few times. Its antigen is currently unknown. Produced via immunoSEQ multiplex PCR; TCRdb's table is partial and in-frame only. The profile shows under 35,000 clones, approximately 87% of them singletons. The receptor was derived from a woman aged 65 to 85 with pancreatic cancer. Sequencing used peripheral blood, obtained from a patient treated with proton-based radiotherapy. V usage is TRBV7-2 and J usage is TRBJ2-1, with TRBD1 matching over 10 bases. The DNA for the CDR3 is TGTGCCAGCAGTCGACCGGGACAGGGGAACAATGAGCAGTTCTTC. This gives the protein CASSRPGQGNNEQFF.